The 17 T cell receptor beta chains given below trace back to one sample, sequenced in a study of cytomegalovirus exposure and HLA in healthy donors. It was with 60 Vbeta and 13 Jbeta primers that the PCR ran. Generated by immunoSEQ multiplex PCR, the TCRdb table keeps only in-frame clones and is missing some. Among more than 85,000 clones listed, roughly 12% were seen once. Sequencing was performed on PBMCs. The receptors originated from a man aged 40-49 years in good health and CMV-seropositive.

The chain recombines TRBV27 with TRBJ2-7; D is possibly TRBD2 (5 bases). Germline lookup yields CDR1 MNHEY and CDR2 SMNVEV (reference sequence). CDR3 size: 14 residues. V shed 5 bases and J shed 6 bases, with 17 bases lying between them. CDR3 bases: TGTGCCAGCAGTACCCTAGGCGGGCTTGGCGAGCAGTACTTC. Protein sequence: CASSTLGGLGEQYF.

This clone was seen a single time. The V and J genes are TRBV5-1 and TRBJ2-5; 9 bases fit TRBD2. Germline-derived CDR1 and CDR2 are SGHRS and YFSETQ. The CDR3 runs to 17 residues. V was pared by 0 bases and J by 5 bases, with 11 bases of the junction left unmatched. CDR3 DNA: TGCGCCAGCAGCTTGGGCCTAGCGGGACCCCGAGGGGAGACCCAGTACTTC. It codes for CASSLGLAGPRGETQYF. Variable domain in full (rest from reference TRBV5-1 and TRBJ2-5): KAGVTQTPRYLIKTRGQQVTLSCSPISGHRSVSWYQQTPGQGLQFLFEYFSETQRNKGNFPGRFSGRQFSNSRSEMNVSTLELGDSALYLCASSLGLAGPRGETQYFGPGTRLLVL.

The chain uses TRBV7-2 and TRBJ2-2, with 15 bases matching TRBD2. From germline, CDR1 is SGHTA and CDR2 FQGNSA. Trimming cost V 5 bases and J 7 bases; bases outside gene matches: 5. The length of the CDR3 is 16 residues. CDR3 in amino acids: CASSRTSGRAGGELFF. The CDR3 DNA reads as TGTGCCAGCAGCAGGACTAGCGGGAGGGCCGGCGGGGAGCTGTTTTTT.

Only a few counts were recorded for this clone. The chain has TRBV5-8 and TRBJ2-5, with 8 nucleotides matching TRBD1. This CDR3 spans 16 amino acids. Trimming took 0 bases from V and 2 from J; bases not matched to a gene: 6. Germline loops: CDR1 SGHTS, CDR2 YDEGEE. The CDR3 sequence is CASSLVWGQEQETQYF. The CDR3 nucleotides read TGTGCCAGCAGCTTGGTGTGGGGACAGGAGCAAGAGACCCAGTACTTC.

The CDR3 DNA sequence: TGTGCCAGCAGAACCCAGGGGGCTGATCTAAGAGGCTACACCTTC. This encodes CASRTQGADLRGYTF. The V call is TRBV27, the J call TRBJ1-2, with TRBD1 identical over 8 bases. Germline values: CDR1 MNHEY, CDR2 SMNVEV (reference sequence). The CDR3 contains 15 residues. V lost 6 bases to trimming and J lost 8 bases; unmatched junction nucleotides: 14.

This chain joins TRBV19 and TRBJ1-5; perhaps TRBD1 as D (5 bases). The germline gives CDR1 LNHDA, CDR2 SQIVND (reference sequence). The CDR3 extends over 13 amino acids. V was cut by 6 bases and J by 0 bases, with 6 bases left in between. In DNA, the CDR3 is TGTGCCAGTAGCAGGGATAGCAATCAGCCCCAGCATTTT. This sequence encodes CASSRDSNQPQHF.

This clone was counted many times. The junction departs from germline at one end; a sequencing error may be responsible. This chain uses TRBV27 with TRBJ2-5; 8 bases fit TRBD2. The CDR3 runs 13 residues. Germline V gene data show CDR1 as MNHEY and CDR2 as SMNVEV (reference sequence). The CDR3 region has the DNA TGTGCCAGCAGTTTATGGGTAGCGGGGAGCCAAAACTTC. Residues: CASSLWVAGSQNF.

This clone has more than one count but fewer than ten. CDR3 amino acids: CASSFARDTEAFF. The CDR3 region has the DNA TGTGCCAGCAGTTTTGCCAGGGACACTGAAGCTTTCTTT. This chain uses TRBV28 with TRBJ1-1, with D maybe TRBD1 (5 bases). The V gene lost 3 bases and the J gene lost 3 bases, with 8 bases spanning the gap. Germline V gene lookup returns CDR1 MDHEN and CDR2 SYDVKM. The CDR3 runs to 13 residues.

V is TRBV28 and J is TRBJ2-3; the match to TRBD2 covers 9 bases. J lost 1 base, V lost 7 bases, and 9 bases had no gene match. This CDR3 is built from 16 residues. The germline V gene has CDR1 MDHEN and CDR2 SYDVKM. The CDR3 nucleotides read TGTGCCAGCACACAAGCTGGCGGGGGGGGCACAGATACGCAGTATTTT. This gives the protein CASTQAGGGGTDTQYF.

This clone has a handful of counts. The chain links TRBV11-3 to TRBJ2-2, with D possibly being TRBD1 (6 bases). This CDR3 is built from 14 residues. Germline CDR1 SGHNT, CDR2 YENEEA. The V end was cut by 4 bases, the J end by 5 bases, with 11 bases between. In nucleotides, the CDR3 is TGTGCCAGCAGCTCCCGAACAGGGACCGGGGAGCTGTTTTTT. Its translation is CASSSRTGTGELFF.

The rearrangement links TRBV18 to TRBJ1-1; D might be TRBD1 (6 bases). The V and J ends lost 4 bases and 1 base respectively, with 13 bases between them. CDR3 length: 15 residues. Germline values: CDR1 KGHSH, CDR2 LQKENI. In DNA, the CDR3 is TGTGCCAGCTCACAGTTGACAGGAAGGAACACTGAAGCTTTCTTT. It is translated as CASSQLTGRNTEAFF.

This clone was seen more than once but under ten times. The chain is built from TRBV19 and TRBJ1-3; D unclear. Germline CDR1 is LNHDA and CDR2 is SQIVND (reference sequence). The CDR3 has 14 amino acids. The V gene lost 8 bases and the J gene lost 0 bases, with 11 bases spanning the gap. The CDR3 coding sequence is TGTGCCAGTGGAGCCCGGGGCTCTGGAAACACCATATATTTT. Protein product: CASGARGSGNTIYF.

The chain has TRBV5-1 and TRBJ2-1; TRBD1 might be the D (6 bases). The CDR3 has 15 residues. V lost 2 bases to trimming and J lost 2 bases, with 11 bases between them. In germline, CDR1 is SGHRS, CDR2 YFSETQ. The CDR3 region has the DNA TGCGCCAGCAGCTTTCAGGGGCTAACCTACAATGAGCAGTTCTTC. Amino acid sequence: CASSFQGLTYNEQFF.

V and J are TRBV28 and TRBJ2-2, with D perhaps matching TRBD1 (6 bases). CDR3 length: 16 amino acids. Germline lookup yields CDR1 MDHEN and CDR2 SYDVKM. With 6 bases removed from V and 2 bases from J, the gap between germline ends came to 16 bases. The CDR3 is CASSSPGVSNTGELFF. CDR3 coding DNA: TGTGCCAGCAGCTCTCCAGGGGTTAGCAACACCGGGGAGCTGTTTTTT.

A few counts support this clone. The J gene is TRBJ2-3, the V gene TRBV27, with 9 bases that match TRBD2. V shed 2 bases, J shed 2 bases, and the junction held 2 bases outside the gene matches. The germline CDR1 and CDR2 sequences are MNHEY and SMNVEV (reference sequence). The CDR3 has 15 residues. CDR3 sequence: CASSLLAGPTDTQYF. The CDR3 DNA reads as TGTGCCAGCAGTTTACTAGCGGGACCCACAGATACGCAGTATTTT.

This chain joins TRBV7-6 and TRBJ1-3; D is undetermined. The V gene's germline CDR1 is SGHVS and CDR2 FNYEAQ. Trimming took off 5 bases at V and 4 bases at J, with 6 bases between the two ends. There are 12 residues in the CDR3. This CDR3 reads CASSAEGNTIYF. The CDR3 nucleotides read TGTGCCAGCAGCGCTGAGGGAAACACCATATATTTT.

The CDR3 here is CASSEFTLTSGSVDEQFF. The DNA of the CDR3 is TGTGCCAGCAGTGAATTCACCTTGACTAGCGGGAGCGTCGATGAGCAGTTCTTC. The genes are TRBV6-1 and TRBJ2-1; 12 bases are a match to TRBD2. Losses at the gene ends were 2 bases for V and 8 bases for J; bases not matched to a gene: 13. The CDR3 runs 18 residues. Per the germline V gene, CDR1 is MNHNS and CDR2 is SASEGT.